These 2 T cell receptor beta chains were sequenced from one sample in a study of T cell clonotyping in hematopoietic cell transplantation. Assay used: immunoSEQ multiplex PCR; TCRdb lists only in-frame clones, some missing. The sample consists of 20,000 to 25,000 clones, roughly 90% of them appearing once. The time point: recipient sample about 28 days before transplant, after cytoreduction. This specimen was peripheral blood mononuclear cells, taken before stem cell transplant. These receptors were collected from a man in his late teens or twenties with biphenotypic leukemia. Some clones in this sample may be carry-over from other donors' samples.

The chain uses TRBV9 and TRBJ1-1; possible D gene TRBD1, 5 bases. The germline gives CDR1 SGDLS, CDR2 YYNGEE. CDR3 length equals 16 residues. Trimming removed 0 bases at V and 3 bases at J, with 15 bases between. The chain's CDR3 is CASSVGKGEMDTEAFF. The CDR3 region has the DNA TGTGCCAGCAGCGTAGGTAAAGGGGAGATGGACACTGAAGCTTTCTTT.

This chain joins TRBV27 and TRBJ2-7, with a weak D call TRBD1 (6 bases). The CDR3 has 13 amino acids. Germline V gene lookup returns CDR1 MNHEY and CDR2 SMNVEV (reference sequence). V gave up 5 bases and J gave up 3 bases, with 11 bases separating them. CDR3 nucleotides: TGTGCCAGCAGTCTACGGACAGACTACGAGCAGTACTTC. Translation gives CASSLRTDYEQYF.